What follows are 13 T cell receptor beta chains derived from one specimen sequenced in a study of T-cell memory formation after mild COVID-19. MiXCR, applied by TCRdb to the 5' RACE reads, yields one record per CDR3 protein. This table holds approximately 500,000 distinct CDR3 sequences, roughly 25% found once. The sample taken for sequencing was PBMCs or a T cell subset sorted from them (not recorded which). All receptors come from an adult woman who had mild COVID-19 (a few samples of this study predate the infection). Cell type and time point are not known.

The chain employs TRBV9 and TRBJ1-6; 9 nucleotides match TRBD1. There are 16 residues in the CDR3. The trim removed 4 bases at V and 10 bases at J, leaving 12 bases unmatched. CDR1 is SGDLS and CDR2 is YYNGEE in the germline V gene. The CDR3 DNA reads TGTGCCAGCAGCACAATGTCCGGGACAGGGTACTCACCCCTCCACTTT. It is translated as CASSTMSGTGYSPLHF.

The sample holds a few counts of this clonotype. The genes are TRBV18 and TRBJ2-6; D remains unclear. CDR1 and CDR2 (germline): KGHSH, LQKENI. This CDR3 spans 15 amino acids. With 6 bases removed from V and 0 bases from J, the gap between germline ends came to 9 bases. The chain's CDR3 is CASSISRSGANVLTF. Written as DNA, the CDR3 is TGTGCCAGCTCCATTAGCCGCTCTGGGGCCAACGTCCTGACTTTC.

This clonotype has more than one count but fewer than ten. The genes are TRBV5-1 and TRBJ1-2; D uncertain. Germline CDR1 SGHRS, CDR2 YFSETQ. The CDR3 is made up of 14 amino acids. Trimming removed 0 bases from V and 8 bases from J, with 14 bases in between. DNA of the CDR3: TGCGCCAGCAGCTTGGCGGGGTATGGGAGCGGCTACACCTTC. It translates to CASSLAGYGSGYTF. The entire variable domain, with the rest obtained from reference TRBV5-1 and TRBJ1-2, is as follows: KAGVTQTPRYLIKTRGQQVTLSCSPISGHRSVSWYQQTPGQGLQFLFEYFSETQRNKGNFPGRFSGRQFSNSRSEMNVSTLELGDSALYLCASSLAGYGSGYTFGSGTRLTVV.

In its sample, this clonotype was seen a few times. V and J are TRBV11-2 and TRBJ1-6; 7 bases agree with TRBD1. Losses at the gene ends were 6 bases for V and 9 bases for J; bases not matched to a gene: 11. Germline CDR1 is SGHAT and CDR2 is FQNNGV. The CDR3 is 15 residues long. CDR3 residues: CASSSVQGLGSPLHF. DNA of the CDR3: TGTGCCAGCAGTTCTGTACAGGGGTTGGGTTCACCCCTCCACTTT.

This clonotype showed up just a few times. The V call is TRBV24-1, the J call TRBJ2-3, with 8 bases that match TRBD2. The CDR3 has 16 amino acids. V dropped 3 bases and J dropped 5; count of bases not matched to a gene: 9. Germline V gene sequence: CDR1 KGHDR, CDR2 SFDVKD. The CDR3 region is CATSDRSSGSRDTQYF. CDR3 nucleotide sequence: TGTGCCACCAGTGATCGGTCTAGCGGGTCACGAGATACGCAGTATTTT.

This CDR3 is CASSPYPRDRDYRELFF. CDR3 nucleotide sequence: TGTGCCAGCAGTCCTTACCCTCGGGACAGGGATTACCGGGAGCTGTTTTTT. V is TRBV12-3 or TRBV12-4 and J is TRBJ2-2, with 9 bases aligning to TRBD1. The CDR3 contains 17 residues. V lost 5 bases and J lost 9; bases outside the gene matches: 16.

The table lists this clonotype with many counts. This chain links TRBV10-3 with TRBJ2-5; no firm D call. Trimming pared 8 bases from V and 2 bases from J, leaving 9 bases between. This CDR3 is 12 amino acids long. Germline loops: CDR1 ENHRY, CDR2 SYGVKD. The CDR3 region is CAIPGPQETQYF. The CDR3 nucleotides read TGTGCCATCCCGGGCCCTCAAGAGACCCAGTACTTC.

In its sample, this clonotype was seen many times. This chain connects TRBV27 to TRBJ2-7; a weak D match, TRBD2 (6 bases). There are 16 residues in the CDR3. In germline, CDR1 is MNHEY, CDR2 SMNVEV (reference sequence). V lost 2 bases, J lost 3 bases, and 17 bases lay in between. The CDR3 spells CASSLNPAGIVYEQYF. CDR3 nucleotides: TGTGCCAGCAGTTTAAACCCCGCGGGGATCGTCTACGAGCAGTACTTC.

V is TRBV18 and J is TRBJ2-7, with 9 bases aligning to TRBD1. The CDR3 totals 15 residues. The germline CDR1 and CDR2 sequences are KGHSH and LQKENI. Unmatched junction bases numbered 6, after V lost 0 bases and J lost 6 bases. As DNA, the CDR3 is TGTGCCAGCTCACCACCGCCGGGACAGGGATCCGAGCAGTACTTC. Amino acids: CASSPPPGQGSEQYF.

The gene calls are TRBV5-6 and TRBJ1-2; TRBD1 aligns across 7 bases. This CDR3 has 15 amino acids. The junction had 7 bases not matched to a gene; V was cut back by 1 base and J by 4 bases. Germline CDR1 is SGHDT and CDR2 is YYEEEE. The CDR3 bases are TGTGCCAGCAGCTTGCTCCAAGGGGGCCCCTATGGCTACACCTTC. It specifies CASSLLQGGPYGYTF.

V gene TRBV7-9 combines with J gene TRBJ1-1, with 9 bases that match TRBD1. The CDR3 consists of 15 residues. V lost 5 bases, J lost 3 bases, and 7 bases stayed unmatched. Germline V gene data show CDR1 as SEHNR and CDR2 as FQNEAQ (reference sequence). Written as DNA, the CDR3 is TGTGCCAGCAGCCCCTACAGGGGGCAAGACACTGAAGCTTTCTTT. Its translation is CASSPYRGQDTEAFF.

This clonotype was picked up a small number of times. V gene TRBV12-3 or TRBV12-4 combines with J gene TRBJ2-2, with 8 bases that match TRBD1. This CDR3 spans 15 amino acids. Losses at the gene ends were 5 bases for V and 7 bases for J; bases not matched to a gene: 9. The CDR3 nucleotides are TGTGCCAGCAGTGCCCCACAGGGGGGAGGCGGGGAGCTGTTTTTT. This sequence encodes CASSAPQGGGGELFF.

This clonotype has just one count. The gene calls are TRBV5-1 and TRBJ1-3; possibly TRBD1 for D (6 bases). This CDR3 region has 17 residues. Germline V CDR1 and CDR2: SGHRS, YFSETQ. Trimming stripped 4 bases from V and 5 bases from J, with 22 bases between. CDR3 in amino acids: CASSLNPSPGQRNTIYF. Here the CDR3 DNA reads TGCGCCAGCAGCCTTAATCCCTCACCGGGACAACGAAACACCATATATTTT.